A single sample is the source of the 17 T cell receptor beta chains below, sequenced in a study of sequential checkpoint blockade in melanoma. Profiled with immunoSEQ multiplex PCR; TCRdb holds only in-frame clones, not every one. The repertoire holds 13,000 or so clones, with 70% to 85% as singletons. Treatment: randomized to nivolumab then ipilimumab (arm A) or the reverse (arm B). The source material was CD8+ T cells sorted from blood (inferred from file names), sampled from a patient given nivolumab and ipilimumab in sequence. Source of these receptors: a human donor with melanoma.

The V gene is TRBV25-1, the J gene TRBJ2-1, with D possibly TRBD1 on 5 matching bases. Germline lookup yields CDR1 MGHDK and CDR2 SYGVNS. V lost 11 bases and J 0 bases, leaving 14 bases between the germline ends. This CDR3 is built from 14 residues. For the CDR3, the DNA is TGTGCCGTTGGGGCCCCGAGCTCCTACAATGAGCAGTTCTTC. The encoded protein is CAVGAPSSYNEQFF.

The rearrangement links TRBV2 to TRBJ1-3; a weak D match, TRBD1 (5 bases). The CDR3 sequence is 13 residues long. CDR1 and CDR2 from the germline V gene are SNHLY and FYNNEI. V lost 7 bases and J lost 8, with 15 bases in between. CDR3 DNA: TGTGCCAGCATTTCGCACGACAGACACACCATATATTTT. Residues: CASISHDRHTIYF. Variable domain in full (rest from reference TRBV2 and TRBJ1-3): EPEVTQTPSHQVTQMGQEVILRCVPISNHLYFYWYRQILGQKVEFLVSFYNNEISEKSEIFDDQFSVERPDGSNFTLKIRSTKLEDSAMYFCASISHDRHTIYFGEGSWLTVV.

A few counts support this clone. The chain has TRBV28 and TRBJ1-6; tentative D call: TRBD1 (5 bases). Trimming took 6 bases from V and 10 from J, leaving 16 bases between them. The germline V gene encodes CDR1 MDHEN and CDR2 SYDVKM. The length of the CDR3 is 14 residues. CDR3 amino acids: CASSLGQGNSPLHF. The CDR3 bases are TGTGCCAGCAGCCTAGGGCAGGGTAACTCACCCCTCCACTTT.

The rearrangement joins TRBV15 to TRBJ2-3, with 10 bases matching TRBD1. The CDR3 length is 16 residues. V lost 0 bases, J lost 6 bases, and 6 bases stayed unmatched. Germline assignment: CDR1 LNHNV and CDR2 YYDKDF (reference sequence). Here the CDR3 DNA reads TGTGCCACCAGCAGAGAGTCAGGGACAGGGGCCGATACGCAGTATTTT. This codes for CATSRESGTGADTQYF.

The chain combines TRBV4-1 with TRBJ2-7; 8 positions match TRBD1. This CDR3 is 16 amino acids long. Germline assignment: CDR1 MGHRA and CDR2 YSYEKL. The V segment lost 0 bases and the J segment 0 bases; nucleotides outside the gene matches: 4. CDR3 loop: CASSQDHRGASYEQYF. The CDR3 DNA sequence: TGCGCCAGCAGCCAAGATCACAGGGGGGCCTCCTACGAGCAGTACTTC.

The chain joins TRBV14 to TRBJ2-1; weak D call: TRBD1 (6 bases). The germline gives CDR1 SGHDN, CDR2 FVKESK. CDR3 length equals 16 residues. The V gene lost 1 base and the J gene lost 2 bases, with 12 bases spanning the gap. The chain's CDR3 is CASSQVTGYTYNEQFF. CDR3 bases: TGTGCCAGCAGCCAAGTAACAGGGTACACCTACAATGAGCAGTTCTTC. Using reference TRBV14 and TRBJ2-1 for the parts outside the CDR3, the full variable domain is EAGVTQFPSHSVIEKGQTVTLRCDPISGHDNLYWYRRVMGKEIKFLLHFVKESKQDESGMPNNRFLAERTGGTYSTLKVQPAELEDSGVYFCASSQVTGYTYNEQFFGPGTRLTVL.

This rearrangement joins TRBV29-1 to TRBJ2-7; perhaps TRBD2 as D (6 bases). This CDR3 region has 13 residues. Trimming cost V 5 bases and J 4 bases, with 15 bases left between them. Germline V gene data show CDR1 as SQVTM and CDR2 as ANQGSEA. In nucleotides, the CDR3 is TGCAGCGTTTCCGGGGGAGGAGGTTACGAGCAGTACTTC. Encoded protein: CSVSGGGGYEQYF.

This clone was recorded only once. The J gene is TRBJ1-1, the V gene TRBV4-1; 7 nucleotides line up with TRBD1. The germline V gene encodes CDR1 MGHRA and CDR2 YSYEKL. The J segment lost 4 bases and the V segment lost 1 base, leaving 0 bases of the junction unmatched. This CDR3 comprises 13 residues. The DNA for the CDR3 is TGCGCCAGCAGCCAAGGACAGGGCACTGAAGCTTTCTTT. This gives the protein CASSQGQGTEAFF.

The rearrangement joins TRBV9 to TRBJ2-1; TRBD2 agrees at 9 bases. The CDR3 totals 15 residues. V lost 3 bases, J lost 8 bases, and 9 bases stayed unmatched. The germline gives CDR1 SGDLS, CDR2 YYNGEE. The DNA for the CDR3 is TGTGCCAGCAGCGGCCCGGGACTAGCCCTCGATGAGCAGTTCTTC. This encodes CASSGPGLALDEQFF.

The chain has TRBV14 and TRBJ2-7, with 12 nucleotides matching TRBD1. This CDR3 is built from 16 residues. V shed 4 bases, J shed 6 bases, and the junction held 10 bases outside the gene matches. Germline CDR1 reads SGHDN; CDR2 reads FVKESK. CDR3 amino acids: CASSPGTGQGAIEQYF. CDR3 nucleotides: TGTGCCAGCAGCCCGGGCACGGGACAGGGGGCTATCGAGCAGTACTTC.

The chain uses TRBV6-1 and TRBJ2-7; TRBD1 agrees at 7 bases. Germline CDR1 is MNHNS and CDR2 is SASEGT. This CDR3 has 14 residues. J was trimmed by 5 bases and V by 6 bases; bases with no gene match: 10. DNA for the CDR3: TGTGCCAGCAGCACAAACCAGGGGGTCAACGAGCAGTACTTC. Translated: CASSTNQGVNEQYF.

This chain links TRBV6-5 with TRBJ2-1; D gene ambiguous. The germline V gene has CDR1 MNHEY and CDR2 SVGAGI. CDR3 length: 12 residues. With 5 bases removed from V and 10 bases from J, the gap between germline ends came to 12 bases. CDR3 sequence reads: CASSNPGWEQFF. In DNA form, the CDR3 reads TGTGCCAGCAGTAACCCTGGCTGGGAGCAGTTCTTC.

The chain carries TRBV5-4 and TRBJ1-6, with D perhaps TRBD1 (5 bases). Germline values: CDR1 SGHNT, CDR2 YYREEE (reference sequence). V dropped 1 base and J dropped 3 bases, with 8 bases sitting between them. CDR3 length: 15 amino acids. CDR3 in DNA: TGTGCCAGCAGCTTGACAGGCTTCTATAATTCACCCCTCCACTTT. Its translation is CASSLTGFYNSPLHF.

The chain recombines TRBV11-1 with TRBJ1-2; tentative D call: TRBD1 (5 bases). Looked up from germline, CDR1 is SGHAT and CDR2 is FQDESV (reference sequence). The length of the CDR3 is 13 residues. The V and J ends lost 5 bases and 6 bases respectively, with 13 bases between them. Here the CDR3 DNA reads TGTGCCAGCAGCGATCAGGGAAATGATGGCTACACCTTC. It is translated as CASSDQGNDGYTF.

The genes are TRBV27 and TRBJ2-7; 9 nucleotides match TRBD2. The CDR3 is 16 residues long. Germline loops: CDR1 MNHEY, CDR2 SMNVEV (reference sequence). V trimming: 5 bases; J trimming: 3 bases; junction bases outside the gene matches: 11. CDR3 region: CASSPRTSVDFYEQYF. CDR3 nucleotide sequence: TGTGCCAGCAGTCCCCGGACTAGCGTCGATTTCTACGAGCAGTACTTC.

This clone was counted between two and nine times. The J gene is TRBJ2-3, the V gene TRBV11-2, with a possible D match to TRBD1 (8 bases). In germline, CDR1 is SGHAT, CDR2 FQNNGV. The CDR3 is 16 residues long. Deletions cut 2 bases from V and 3 bases from J, with 15 bases between. The CDR3: CASSLFPQGGTDTQYF. CDR3 in DNA: TGTGCCAGCAGCTTATTTCCACAGGGGGGGACAGATACGCAGTATTTT.

The chain couples TRBV7-2 to TRBJ2-7; 10 bases are shared with TRBD1. Per germline, CDR1 SGHTA and CDR2 FQGNSA. Trimming took 4 bases from V and 3 from J; bases not matched to a gene: 18. This CDR3 has 19 residues. The CDR3 region is CASSSNLGQGQGSFYEQYF. The CDR3 coding sequence is TGTGCCAGCAGCTCTAACCTGGGGCAGGGACAGGGGTCATTCTACGAGCAGTACTTC. Together with reference TRBV7-2 and TRBJ2-7, the CDR3 gives the full variable domain: GAGVSQSPSNKVTEKGKDVELRCDPISGHTALYWYRQSLGQGLEFLIYFQGNSAPDKSGLPSDRFSAERTGGSVSTLTIQRTQQEDSAVYLCASSSNLGQGQGSFYEQYFGPGTRLTVT.